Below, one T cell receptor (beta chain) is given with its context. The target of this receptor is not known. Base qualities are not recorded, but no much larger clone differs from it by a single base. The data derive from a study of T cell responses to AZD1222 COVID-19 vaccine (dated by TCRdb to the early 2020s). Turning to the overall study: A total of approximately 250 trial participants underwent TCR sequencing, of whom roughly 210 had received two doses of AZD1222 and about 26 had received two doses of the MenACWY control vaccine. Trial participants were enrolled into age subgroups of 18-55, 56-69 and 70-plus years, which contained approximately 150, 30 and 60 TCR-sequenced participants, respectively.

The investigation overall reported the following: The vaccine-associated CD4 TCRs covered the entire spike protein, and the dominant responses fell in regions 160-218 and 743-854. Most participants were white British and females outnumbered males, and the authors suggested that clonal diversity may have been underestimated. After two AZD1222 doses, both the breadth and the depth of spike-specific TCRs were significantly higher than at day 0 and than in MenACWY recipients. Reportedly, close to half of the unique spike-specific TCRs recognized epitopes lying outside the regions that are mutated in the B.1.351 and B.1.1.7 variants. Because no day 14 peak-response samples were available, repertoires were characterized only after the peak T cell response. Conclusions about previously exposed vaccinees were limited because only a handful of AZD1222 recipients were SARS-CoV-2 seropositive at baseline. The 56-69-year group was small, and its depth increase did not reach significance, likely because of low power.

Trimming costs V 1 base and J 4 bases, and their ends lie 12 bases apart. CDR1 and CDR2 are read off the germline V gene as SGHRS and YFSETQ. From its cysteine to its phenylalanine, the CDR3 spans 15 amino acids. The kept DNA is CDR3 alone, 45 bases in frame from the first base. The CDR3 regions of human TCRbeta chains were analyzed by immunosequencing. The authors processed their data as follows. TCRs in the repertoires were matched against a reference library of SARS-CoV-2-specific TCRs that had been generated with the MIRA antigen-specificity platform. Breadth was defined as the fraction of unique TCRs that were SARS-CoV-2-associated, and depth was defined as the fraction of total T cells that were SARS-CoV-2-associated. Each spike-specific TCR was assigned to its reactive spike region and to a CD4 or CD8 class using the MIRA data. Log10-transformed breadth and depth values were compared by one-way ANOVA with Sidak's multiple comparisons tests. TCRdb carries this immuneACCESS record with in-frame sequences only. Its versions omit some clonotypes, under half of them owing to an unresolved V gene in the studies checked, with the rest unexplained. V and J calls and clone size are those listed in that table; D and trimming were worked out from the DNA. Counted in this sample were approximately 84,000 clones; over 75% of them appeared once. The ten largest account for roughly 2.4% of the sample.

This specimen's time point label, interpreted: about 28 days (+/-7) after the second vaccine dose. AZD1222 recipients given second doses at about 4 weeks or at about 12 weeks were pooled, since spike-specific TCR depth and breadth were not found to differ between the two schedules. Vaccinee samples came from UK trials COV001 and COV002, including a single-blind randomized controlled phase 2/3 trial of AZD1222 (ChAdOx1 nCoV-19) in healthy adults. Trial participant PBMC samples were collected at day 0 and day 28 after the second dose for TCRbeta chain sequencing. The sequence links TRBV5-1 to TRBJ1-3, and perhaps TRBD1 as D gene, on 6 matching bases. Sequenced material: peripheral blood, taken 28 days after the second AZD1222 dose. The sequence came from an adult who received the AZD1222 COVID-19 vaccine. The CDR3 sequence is CASSLSGARGNTIYF. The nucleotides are TGCGCCAGCAGCTTGTCAGGGGCAAGAGGAAACACCATATATTTT.